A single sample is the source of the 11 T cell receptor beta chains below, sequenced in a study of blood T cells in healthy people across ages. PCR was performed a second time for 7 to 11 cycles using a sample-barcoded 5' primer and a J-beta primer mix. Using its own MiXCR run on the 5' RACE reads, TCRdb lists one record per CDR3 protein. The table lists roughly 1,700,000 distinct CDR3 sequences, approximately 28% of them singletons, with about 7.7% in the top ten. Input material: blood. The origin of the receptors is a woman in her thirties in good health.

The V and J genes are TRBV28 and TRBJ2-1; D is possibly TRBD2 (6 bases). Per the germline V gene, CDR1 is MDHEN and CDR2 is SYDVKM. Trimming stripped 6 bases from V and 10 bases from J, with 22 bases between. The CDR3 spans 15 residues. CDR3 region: CASSPTGLAFKEQFF. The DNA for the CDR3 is TGTGCCAGCAGCCCTACGGGACTGGCGTTTAAAGAGCAGTTCTTC.

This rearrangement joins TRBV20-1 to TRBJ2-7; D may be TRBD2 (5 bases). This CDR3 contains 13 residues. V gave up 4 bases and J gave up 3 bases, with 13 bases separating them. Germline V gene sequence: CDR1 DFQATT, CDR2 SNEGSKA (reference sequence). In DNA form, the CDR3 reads TGCAGTGCTACCCCGAGGGCGGGCTACGAGCAGTACTTC. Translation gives CSATPRAGYEQYF.

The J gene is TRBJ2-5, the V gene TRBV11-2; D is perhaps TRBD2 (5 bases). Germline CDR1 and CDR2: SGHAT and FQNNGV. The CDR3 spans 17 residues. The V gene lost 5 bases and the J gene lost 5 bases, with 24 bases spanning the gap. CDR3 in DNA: TGTGCCAGCAGCCCTCAATACGGCGGCTGGGGAGAGGAGACCCAGTACTTC. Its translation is CASSPQYGGWGEETQYF.

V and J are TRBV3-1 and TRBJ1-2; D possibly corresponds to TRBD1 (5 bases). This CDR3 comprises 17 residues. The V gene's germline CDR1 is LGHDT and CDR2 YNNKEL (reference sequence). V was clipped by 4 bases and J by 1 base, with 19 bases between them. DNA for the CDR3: TGTGCCAGCAGCCCACCCGGCTATGGGGGTTTTAACTATGGCTACACCTTC. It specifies CASSPPGYGGFNYGYTF.

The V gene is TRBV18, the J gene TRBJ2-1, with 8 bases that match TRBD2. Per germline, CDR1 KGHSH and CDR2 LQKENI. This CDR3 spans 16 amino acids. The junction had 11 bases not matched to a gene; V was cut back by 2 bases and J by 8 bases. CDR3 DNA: TGTGCCAGCTCACCAAGGGCTAGCGGGTCGATAGATGAGCAGTTCTTC. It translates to CASSPRASGSIDEQFF.

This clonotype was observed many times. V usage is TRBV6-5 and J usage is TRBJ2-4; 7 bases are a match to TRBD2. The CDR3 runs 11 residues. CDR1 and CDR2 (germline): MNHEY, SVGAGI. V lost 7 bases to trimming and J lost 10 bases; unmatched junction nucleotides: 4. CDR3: CASTRENIQYF. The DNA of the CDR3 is TGTGCCAGCACGCGGGAGAATATTCAGTACTTC.

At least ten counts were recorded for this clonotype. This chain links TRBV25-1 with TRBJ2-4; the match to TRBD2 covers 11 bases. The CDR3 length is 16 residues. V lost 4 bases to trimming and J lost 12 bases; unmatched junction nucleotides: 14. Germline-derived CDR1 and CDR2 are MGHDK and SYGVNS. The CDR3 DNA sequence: TGTGCCAGCAGTGGAAGGAGTCTAGCGGGGGGCCAGACTCAGTACTTC. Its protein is CASSGRSLAGGQTQYF.

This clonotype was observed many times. The CDR3 nucleotides are TGCAGTGCTCGGAAAGCAACTGGGGCCAACGTCCTGACTTTC. This translates into CSARKATGANVLTF. This chain joins TRBV20-1 and TRBJ2-6; no firm D call. V was cut by 5 bases and J by 2 bases, with 10 bases left in between. The CDR3 runs 14 residues. Germline CDR1 DFQATT, CDR2 SNEGSKA (reference sequence).

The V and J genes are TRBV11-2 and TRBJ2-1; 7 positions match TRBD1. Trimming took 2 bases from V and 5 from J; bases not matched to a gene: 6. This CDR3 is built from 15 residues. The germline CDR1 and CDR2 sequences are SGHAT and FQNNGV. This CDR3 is CASSLPGGLDNEQFF. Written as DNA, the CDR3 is TGTGCCAGCAGCTTACCAGGGGGTTTGGACAATGAGCAGTTCTTC.

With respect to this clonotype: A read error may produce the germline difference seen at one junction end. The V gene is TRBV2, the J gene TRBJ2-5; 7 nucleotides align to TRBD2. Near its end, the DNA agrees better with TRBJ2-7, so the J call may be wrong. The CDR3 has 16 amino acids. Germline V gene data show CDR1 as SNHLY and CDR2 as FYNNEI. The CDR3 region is CASREAGTTAFYEQYF. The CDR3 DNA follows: TGTGCCAGCAGAGAAGCCGGGACTACCGCTTTTTACGAGCAGTACTTC.

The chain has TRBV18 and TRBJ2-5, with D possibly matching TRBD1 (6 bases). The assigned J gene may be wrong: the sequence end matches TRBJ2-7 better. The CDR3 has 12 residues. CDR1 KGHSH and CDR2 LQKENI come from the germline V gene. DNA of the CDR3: TGTGCCAGCTCACGGGACAACGACGAGCAGTACTTC. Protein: CASSRDNDEQYF.